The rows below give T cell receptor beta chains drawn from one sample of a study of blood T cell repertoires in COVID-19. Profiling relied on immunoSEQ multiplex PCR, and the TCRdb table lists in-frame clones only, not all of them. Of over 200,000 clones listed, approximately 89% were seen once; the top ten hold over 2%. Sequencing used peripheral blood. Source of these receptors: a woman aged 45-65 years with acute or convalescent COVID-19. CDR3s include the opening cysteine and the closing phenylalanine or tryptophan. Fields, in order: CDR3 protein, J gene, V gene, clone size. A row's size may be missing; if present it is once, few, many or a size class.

cdr3_aa: CASSLVILAKNIQYF; j_call: TRBJ2-4; v_call: TRBV7-9; clone_size: NA
cdr3_aa: CASRTTSGGYNEQFF; j_call: TRBJ2-1; v_call: TRBV6-5; clone_size: NA
cdr3_aa: CASSLFLRNSAYYSNQPQHF; j_call: TRBJ1-5; v_call: TRBV28; clone_size: NA
cdr3_aa: CASSLDGTGYNEQFF; j_call: TRBJ2-1; v_call: TRBV7-2; clone_size: NA
cdr3_aa: CASSLSNTGGSSSYEQYF; j_call: TRBJ2-7; v_call: TRBV27; clone_size: NA
cdr3_aa: CASRSRGSYEQYF; j_call: TRBJ2-7; v_call: TRBV28; clone_size: NA
cdr3_aa: CASRVTGSGELFF; j_call: TRBJ2-2; v_call: TRBV27; clone_size: NA
cdr3_aa: CAWGRDIRHTDTQYF; j_call: TRBJ2-3; v_call: TRBV30; clone_size: NA
cdr3_aa: CASSTPRQGAGYGYTF; j_call: TRBJ1-2; v_call: TRBV5-4; clone_size: NA
cdr3_aa: CASSLAPGLDNEQFF; j_call: TRBJ2-1; v_call: TRBV5-1; clone_size: NA
cdr3_aa: CASSPTRGLAGSSTDTQYF; j_call: TRBJ2-3; v_call: TRBV7-2; clone_size: NA
cdr3_aa: CASSLAGLGTGELFF; j_call: TRBJ2-2; v_call: TRBV5-1; clone_size: once
cdr3_aa: CSVDTGGTDTQYF; j_call: TRBJ2-3; v_call: TRBV29-1; clone_size: NA
cdr3_aa: CASSQDRGTGNSPLHF; j_call: TRBJ1-6; v_call: TRBV3-1/TRBV3-2; clone_size: NA
cdr3_aa: CASSPNSGRPYNEQFF; j_call: TRBJ2-1; v_call: TRBV14; clone_size: NA
cdr3_aa: CASSPRDRGYGYTF; j_call: TRBJ1-2; v_call: TRBV27; clone_size: NA